Detailed here is one T cell receptor (beta chain). The antigen remains unidentified. From germline, CDR1 is LNHDA and CDR2 SQIVND (reference sequence). CDR3 length: 11 amino acids. The V end lost 5 bases, the J end lost 11 bases, and 12 bases lay between the germline ends. These data are taken from a study of cytomegalovirus exposure and HLA in healthy donors. Findings and caveats of the study: Several V segments, TRBV6-2 and TRBV6-3 among them, could not be told apart and were dropped. While the bulk of TCR sequences proved rare, some public TCRs turned up in many donors. Clonal expansion, a later analysis showed, was greater in HLA-associated TCR beta chains than in equally common others.

PCR amplification relied on 60 Vbeta primers (plus 13 Jbeta primers). The method was immunoSEQ multiplex PCR; TCRdb's version includes in-frame clones alone and lacks a portion of them. Of roughly 100,000 clones in the sample, around 80% were seen once. Specimen: PBMCs. The origin of this receptor is a woman in her forties or fifties in good health and CMV-seropositive. The V gene is TRBV19, the J gene TRBJ1-1; unclear D gene. CDR3 DNA: TGTGCCAGTAGTCTCGGTGGAGGGGCTTTCTTT. Amino acid sequence: CASSLGGGAFF.